This TCR beta chain was found in a study of shared clonotypes between healthy human individuals. The count of this clone is one. The assay was immunoSEQ multiplex PCR, and TCRdb's table has in-frame clones only and misses some. In the table there are approximately 1,500,000 clones, roughly 95% of which are singletons. This CDR3 is 15 amino acids long. The trim removed 1 base at V and 5 bases at J, leaving 5 bases unmatched. CDR1 is KGHSH, CDR2 LQKENI, per germline. The J gene is TRBJ2-1, the V gene TRBV18; 7 bases align to TRBD1. This TCR derives from a young man in good health. The sequenced sample was naive CD4+ T cells sorted from blood. Subset noted: CD45RA+ positively selected. CDR3 bases: TGTGCCAGCTCACCACGGGGGACAGTGGACAATGAGCAGTTCTTC. Protein sequence: CASSPRGTVDNEQFF.